A single sample gave rise to the 10 T cell receptor beta chains below, sequenced in a study of blood T cell repertoires in COVID-19. Profiled with immunoSEQ multiplex PCR; TCRdb holds only in-frame clones, not every one. The data show fewer than 70,000 clones, approximately 89% seen once. The sample was peripheral blood. The receptors stem from a human donor in a cohort sampled during active COVID-19.

V is TRBV12-3 or TRBV12-4 and J is TRBJ2-5, with a possible D match to TRBD1 (6 bases). The CDR3 covers 12 residues. V was pared by 6 bases and J by 5 bases, with 10 bases between. The CDR3 protein is CASRNRDETQYF. The CDR3 DNA sequence: TGTGCCAGCAGGAACAGGGACGAGACCCAGTACTTC.

The CDR3 sequence: CASSYEGSRSSGKLFF. The CDR3 DNA sequence: TGTGCCAGCAGTTACGAAGGATCCCGCTCTAGTGGAAAACTGTTTTTT. The rearrangement uses TRBV6-2 or TRBV6-3 and TRBJ1-4, with D unclear. The CDR3 length is 16 residues. Trimming cost V 2 bases and J 10 bases, with 20 bases left between them. The germline CDR1 and CDR2 sequences are MNHEY and SVGEGT.

This clone was observed a single time. The chain combines TRBV2 with TRBJ2-7, with 7 bases identical to TRBD1. CDR3 length: 14 amino acids. J was trimmed by 0 bases and V by 6 bases; bases with no gene match: 5. The germline V gene encodes CDR1 SNHLY and CDR2 FYNNEI. The CDR3 DNA sequence: TGTGCCAGCAGGATAAGGGGGCACTCCTACGAGCAGTACTTC. It yields the protein CASRIRGHSYEQYF.

As regards this clone: The junction shows a germline mismatch at one end, possibly a read error. The J gene is TRBJ1-2, the V gene TRBV6-6; perhaps TRBD1 as D (6 bases). Germline V lookup: CDR1 MNHNY, CDR2 SVGAGI (reference sequence). This CDR3 has 12 residues. Here the CDR3 DNA reads TGTGCCAGCCGGACGGGGGGCGGTGGCCACACCTTC. It yields the protein CASRTGGGGHTF.

V and J are TRBV6-5 and TRBJ1-4; no definite D call. This CDR3 has 14 residues. The ends were cut back, 5 bases at V and 7 bases at J, with 14 bases in the middle. The germline CDR1 and CDR2 sequences are MNHEY and SVGAGI. The CDR3 loop reads CASSQQFGGEKLFF. The CDR3 DNA reads as TGTGCCAGCAGTCAACAGTTCGGAGGTGAAAAACTGTTTTTT.

The chain recombines TRBV5-1 with TRBJ2-2; 11 bases are shared with TRBD2. Per germline, CDR1 SGHRS and CDR2 YFSETQ. This CDR3 spans 17 amino acids. The V and J ends lost 0 bases and 3 bases, in that order; junction bases with no gene match: 4. The DNA for the CDR3 is TGCGCCAGCAGCTTGGTAGCGGGAGGGCCGGACACCGGGGAGCTGTTTTTT. This codes for CASSLVAGGPDTGELFF. Combining the CDR3 with reference TRBV5-1 and TRBJ2-2 gives the whole variable domain KAGVTQTPRYLIKTRGQQVTLSCSPISGHRSVSWYQQTPGQGLQFLFEYFSETQRNKGNFPGRFSGRQFSNSRSEMNVSTLELGDSALYLCASSLVAGGPDTGELFFGEGSRLTVL.

V and J are TRBV6-1 and TRBJ2-7, with D perhaps TRBD1 (5 bases). CDR3 length equals 15 residues. The ends were cut back, 0 bases at V and 6 bases at J, with 15 bases in the middle. Germline V gene lookup returns CDR1 MNHNS and CDR2 SASEGT. The CDR3 protein is CASSEATLPGAEQYF. In nucleotides, the CDR3 is TGTGCCAGCAGTGAAGCCACCTTGCCTGGGGCCGAGCAGTACTTC.

The rearrangement uses TRBV20-1 and TRBJ2-1; 13 nucleotides match TRBD2. The ends lost 6 bases at V and 6 bases at J; junction bases unmatched: 8. Looked up from germline, CDR1 is DFQATT and CDR2 is SNEGSKA (reference sequence). This CDR3 contains 15 residues. The CDR3 is CSASRTSGRANEQFF. DNA of the CDR3: TGCAGTGCGAGTCGAACTAGCGGGAGGGCCAATGAGCAGTTCTTC.

The chain is built from TRBV9 and TRBJ2-2, with 10 bases aligning to TRBD1. V gave up 3 bases and J gave up 6 bases; unmatched junction bases: 5. There are 15 residues in the CDR3. The germline V gene encodes CDR1 SGDLS and CDR2 YYNGEE. The CDR3 loop reads CASSARDRGSGELFF. The CDR3 nucleotides are TGTGCCAGCAGCGCCCGGGACAGGGGTTCCGGGGAGCTGTTTTTT.

The chain joins TRBV3-1 (or the pseudogene TRBV3-2) to TRBJ1-1, with D possibly matching TRBD1 (5 bases). The CDR3 has 14 residues. V lost 3 bases and J lost 5, with 13 bases in between. In germline, CDR1 is LGHDT, CDR2 YNNKEL (reference sequence). In DNA form, the CDR3 reads TGTGCCAGCAGCCATTTTGGCGGGGGAACTGAAGCTTTCTTT. As protein: CASSHFGGGTEAFF.